This TCR beta chain was recovered during a study of blood T cell repertoires in COVID-19 (TCRdb year 2020). Turning to the overall study: Collaborator samples came from the United States, Italy and Spain and covered acute and convalescent phases of COVID-19. Subjects who had been exposed to COVID-19, were actively infected with it, or had recovered from it provided the deeply sampled blood TCRbeta repertoires that made up the dataset. The samples were drawn from two sources: the first 160 participants of the ongoing ImmuneRACE study, and approximately 1,300 subjects contributed by 6 global collaborators. The prospective study material was composed of cDNA or gDNA derived from T cells, B-cell-depleted T cells, or PBMCs. Where available, HLA class I and class II types were taken from metadata supplied by the sample provider and were not determined by assay-based typing. The sample metadata nearly always contained a de-identified subject ID, COVID-19 status, age in years and sex. A freely available public database, intended as a resource for researchers studying the immune response to SARS-CoV-2, is where the repertoires were released.

TCRbeta CDR3 regions were amplified from genomic DNA by means of the immunoSEQ Assay, a bias-controlled multiplex PCR. For the original study's pipeline: The number of nucleated cells in each sample was estimated from the amplification of reference gene primers within the assay. To quantify the absolute abundance of each unique TCRbeta CDR3 rearrangement, sequence reads were collapsed and filtered. For each sample, productive Simpson clonality was calculated as the square root of Simpson's diversity index across productive rearrangements. In its TCRdb copy, this immuneACCESS table keeps in-frame sequences only and misses some clones. Where compared with another copy, unresolved V genes explain less than half of these, and the others have no known cause. The D gene and trimming were derived from the DNA, and the V and J assignments and clone size from that table. Counted in this sample were 150,000 to 200,000 clones; about 89% of them appeared once. Approximately 2.7% of the sample is in the top ten clones.

Whole blood was collected in K2EDTA tubes by collaborating institutions according to the institutions' own protocols. For TCRbeta analysis, collaborators shipped samples in one of three forms: frozen whole blood, isolated PBMCs, or DNA extracted from either of those sample types. For this clone: Its recognized antigen is unknown. No per-base quality is available; no much larger clone lies one base away.

Summary of the overall study and its limitations: Clinical and demographic metadata were provided uncurated, with the amount varying by source and participant.

V lost 2 bases and J lost 3 bases, and the count of bases not matched to a germline gene is 11. CDR1 and CDR2 are drawn from the germline V gene (reference sequence): GTSNPN, SVGIG. The CDR3 measures 16 amino acids from cysteine to phenylalanine. The sequence is cut down to CDR3 DNA, 48 bases in frame from base 1. The V and J genes are TRBV30 and TRBJ2-7; TRBD1 fits 9 bases in the junction. The sample was peripheral blood. The origin of this receptor is a man in his forties with active or convalescent COVID-19. The CDR3 corresponds to CAWSLRTGTGSYEQYF. In nucleotide form, the sequence is TGTGCCTGGAGTCTACGAACCGGGACAGGGAGCTACGAGCAGTACTTC.